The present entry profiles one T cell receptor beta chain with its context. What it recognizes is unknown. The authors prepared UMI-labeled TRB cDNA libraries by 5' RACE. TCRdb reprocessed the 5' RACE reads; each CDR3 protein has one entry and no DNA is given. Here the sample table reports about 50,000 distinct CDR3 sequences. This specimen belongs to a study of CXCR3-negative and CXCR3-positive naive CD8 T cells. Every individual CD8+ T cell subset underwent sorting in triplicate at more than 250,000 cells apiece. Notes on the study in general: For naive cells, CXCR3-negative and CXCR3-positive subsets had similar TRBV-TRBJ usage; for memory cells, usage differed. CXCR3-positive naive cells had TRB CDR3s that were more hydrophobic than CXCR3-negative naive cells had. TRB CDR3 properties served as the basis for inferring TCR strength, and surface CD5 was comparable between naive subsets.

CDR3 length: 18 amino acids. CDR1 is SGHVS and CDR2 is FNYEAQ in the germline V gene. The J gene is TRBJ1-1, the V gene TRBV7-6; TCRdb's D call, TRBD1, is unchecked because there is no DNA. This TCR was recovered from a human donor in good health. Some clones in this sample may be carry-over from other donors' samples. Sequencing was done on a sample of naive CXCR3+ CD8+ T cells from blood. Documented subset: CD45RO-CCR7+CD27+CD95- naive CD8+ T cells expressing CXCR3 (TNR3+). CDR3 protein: CASSLLRDRGVMNTEAFF.